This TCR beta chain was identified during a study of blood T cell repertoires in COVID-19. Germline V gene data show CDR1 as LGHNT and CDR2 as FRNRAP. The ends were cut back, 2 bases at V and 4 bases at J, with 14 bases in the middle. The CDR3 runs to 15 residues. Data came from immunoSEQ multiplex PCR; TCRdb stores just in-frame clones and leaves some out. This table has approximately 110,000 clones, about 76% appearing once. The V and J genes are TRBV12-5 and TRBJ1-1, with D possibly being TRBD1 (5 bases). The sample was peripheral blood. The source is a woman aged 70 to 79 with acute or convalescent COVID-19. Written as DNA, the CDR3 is TGTGCTAGTGGTTTGTACCCCGGGGGGGGCACTGAAGCTTTCTTT. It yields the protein CASGLYPGGGTEAFF.